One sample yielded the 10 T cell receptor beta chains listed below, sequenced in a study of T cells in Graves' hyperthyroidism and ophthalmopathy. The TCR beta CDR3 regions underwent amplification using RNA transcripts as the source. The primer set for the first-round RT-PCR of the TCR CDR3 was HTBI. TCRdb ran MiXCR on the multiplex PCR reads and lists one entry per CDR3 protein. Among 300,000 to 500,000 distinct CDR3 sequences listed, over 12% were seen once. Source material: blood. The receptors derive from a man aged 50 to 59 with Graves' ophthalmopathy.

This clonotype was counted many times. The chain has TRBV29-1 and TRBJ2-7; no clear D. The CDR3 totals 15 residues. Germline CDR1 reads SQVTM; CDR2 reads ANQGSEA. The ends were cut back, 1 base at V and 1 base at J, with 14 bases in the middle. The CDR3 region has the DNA TGCAGCGTTGAAGGGCCCGCGTGGGGTTCCTACGAGCAGTACTTC. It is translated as CSVEGPAWGSYEQYF.

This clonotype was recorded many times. The CDR3, as DNA: TGTGCCAGCAGGGAGGGGAGTAGGAGCACAGATACGCAGTATTTT. This codes for CASREGSRSTDTQYF. This sequence joins TRBV6-2 or TRBV6-3 and TRBJ2-3; maybe TRBD2 (6 bases). The germline CDR1 and CDR2 sequences are MNHEY and SVGEGT. CDR3 length: 15 amino acids. V lost 6 bases and J lost 0, with 13 bases in between.

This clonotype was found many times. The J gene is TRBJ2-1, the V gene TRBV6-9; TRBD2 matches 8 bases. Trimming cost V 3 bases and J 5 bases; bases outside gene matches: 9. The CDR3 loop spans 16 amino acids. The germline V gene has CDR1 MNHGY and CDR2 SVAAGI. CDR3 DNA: TGTGCCAGCAGTTACCACCCAGGACTAGCCCACAATGAGCAGTTCTTC. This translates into CASSYHPGLAHNEQFF.

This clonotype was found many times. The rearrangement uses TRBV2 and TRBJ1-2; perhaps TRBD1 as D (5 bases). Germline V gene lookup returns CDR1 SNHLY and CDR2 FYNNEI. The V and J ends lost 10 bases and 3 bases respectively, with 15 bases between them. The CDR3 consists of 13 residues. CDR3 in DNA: TGTGCCAAAAAACCGGGACTGCACTATGGCTACACCTTC. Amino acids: CAKKPGLHYGYTF.

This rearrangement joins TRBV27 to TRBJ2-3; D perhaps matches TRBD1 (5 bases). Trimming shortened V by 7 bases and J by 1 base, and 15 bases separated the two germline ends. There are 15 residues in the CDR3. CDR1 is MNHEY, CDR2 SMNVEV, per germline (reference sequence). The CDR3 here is CASTPLPGRTDTQYF. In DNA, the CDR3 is TGTGCCAGCACCCCTTTGCCAGGGCGCACAGATACGCAGTATTTT.

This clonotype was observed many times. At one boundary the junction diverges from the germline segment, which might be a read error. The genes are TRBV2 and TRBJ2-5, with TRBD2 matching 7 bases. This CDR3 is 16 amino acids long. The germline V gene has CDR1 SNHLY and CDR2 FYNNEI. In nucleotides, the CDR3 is TGTGCCAGCAGTGAAGCTGGGAGGGTAATCCAAGAGGCCCAGTACTTC. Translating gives CASSEAGRVIQEAQYF. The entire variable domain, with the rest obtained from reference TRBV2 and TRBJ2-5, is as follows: EPEVTQTPSHQVTQMGQEVILRCVPISNHLYFYWYRQILGQKVEFLVSFYNNEISEKSEIFDDQFSVERPDGSNFTLKIRSTKLEDSAMYFCASSEAGRVIQEAQYFGPGTRLLVL.

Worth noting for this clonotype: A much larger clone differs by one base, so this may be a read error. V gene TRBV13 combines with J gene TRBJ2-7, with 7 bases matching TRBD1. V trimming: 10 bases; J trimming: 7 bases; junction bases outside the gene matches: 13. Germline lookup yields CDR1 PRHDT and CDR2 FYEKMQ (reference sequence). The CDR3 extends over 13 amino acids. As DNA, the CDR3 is TGTGCCACTACGGACAGGCCATTGGATGAGCAGTACTTC. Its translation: CATTDRPLDEQYF. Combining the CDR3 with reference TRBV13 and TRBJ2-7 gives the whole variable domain AAGVIQSPRHLIKEKRETATLKCYPIPRHDTVYWYQQGPGQDPQFLISFYEKMQSDKGSIPDRFSAQQFSDYHSELNMSSLELGDSALYFCATTDRPLDEQYFGPGTRLTVT.

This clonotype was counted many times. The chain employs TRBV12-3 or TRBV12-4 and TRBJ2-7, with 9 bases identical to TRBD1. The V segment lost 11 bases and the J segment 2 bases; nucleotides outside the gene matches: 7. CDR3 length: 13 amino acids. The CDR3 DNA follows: TGTGCCGGATCGACAGGGGGAACCTACGAGCAGTACTTC. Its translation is CAGSTGGTYEQYF.

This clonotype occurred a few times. The CDR3 DNA reads TGTGCCACCAGTGAGCAGCTAGCGGGAGGCACCACAGATACGCAGTATTTT. It is translated as CATSEQLAGGTTDTQYF. This chain links TRBV24-1 with TRBJ2-3; TRBD2 agrees at 11 bases. The CDR3 loop spans 17 amino acids. J was trimmed by 2 bases and V by 4 bases; bases with no gene match: 7. CDR1 and CDR2 from the germline V gene are KGHDR and SFDVKD.

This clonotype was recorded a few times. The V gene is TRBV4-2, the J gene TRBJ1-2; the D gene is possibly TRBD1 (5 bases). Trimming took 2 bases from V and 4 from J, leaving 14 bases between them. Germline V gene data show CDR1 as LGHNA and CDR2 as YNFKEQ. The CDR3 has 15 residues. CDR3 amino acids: CASSQQGRNGYGYTF. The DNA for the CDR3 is TGTGCCAGCAGCCAACAGGGAAGGAATGGCTATGGCTACACCTTC.